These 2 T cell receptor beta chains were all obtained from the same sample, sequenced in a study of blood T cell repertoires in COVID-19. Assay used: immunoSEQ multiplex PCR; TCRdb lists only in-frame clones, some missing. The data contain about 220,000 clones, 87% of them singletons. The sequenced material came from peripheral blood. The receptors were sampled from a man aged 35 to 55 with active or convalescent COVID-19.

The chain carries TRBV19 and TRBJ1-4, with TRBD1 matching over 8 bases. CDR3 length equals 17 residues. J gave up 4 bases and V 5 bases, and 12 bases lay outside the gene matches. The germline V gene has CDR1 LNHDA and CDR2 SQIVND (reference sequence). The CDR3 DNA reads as TGTGCCAGTAGTGCCATTCAGACAGGGGTGGTTAATGAAAAACTGTTTTTT. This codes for CASSAIQTGVVNEKLFF.

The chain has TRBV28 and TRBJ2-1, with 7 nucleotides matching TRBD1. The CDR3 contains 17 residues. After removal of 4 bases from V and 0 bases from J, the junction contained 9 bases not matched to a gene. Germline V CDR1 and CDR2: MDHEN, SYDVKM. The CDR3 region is CASSSGQLHSSYNEQFF. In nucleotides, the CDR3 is TGTGCCAGCAGTTCGGGACAGCTTCATAGCTCCTACAATGAGCAGTTCTTC.